Listed here are 17 T cell receptor beta chains from one sample, sequenced in a study of T cell changes during pregnancy in multiple sclerosis. Only in-frame clones appear in the TCRdb table, and some are missing; sequencing was by immunoSEQ multiplex PCR. The data show about 94,000 clones, over 85% seen once. The source was peripheral blood, collected after pregnancy. These receptors came from a female donor with multiple sclerosis, enrolled in a pregnancy study.

The chain combines TRBV19 with TRBJ1-2; 8 nucleotides agree with TRBD1. Germline CDR1 LNHDA, CDR2 SQIVND (reference sequence). This CDR3 spans 15 amino acids. V gave up 6 bases and J gave up 1 base; unmatched junction bases: 7. The CDR3 DNA is TGTGCCAGTAGACCACAGGGGGGAGTTAACTATGGCTACACCTTC. Amino acids: CASRPQGGVNYGYTF.

The genes are TRBV11-2 and TRBJ2-5; D call uncertain. Trimming took 4 bases from V and 5 from J, leaving 11 bases between them. The germline gives CDR1 SGHAT, CDR2 FQNNGV. This CDR3 is 13 amino acids long. The CDR3 loop is CASSSLLRETQYF. CDR3 bases: TGTGCCAGCAGCTCCCTTCTTCGGGAGACCCAGTACTTC.

The chain joins TRBV28 to TRBJ2-3, with 10 bases aligning to TRBD1. In germline, CDR1 is MDHEN, CDR2 SYDVKM. The CDR3 length is 14 residues. Trimming removed 7 bases from V and 4 bases from J; junction bases left unmatched: 5. The CDR3 here is CASTLGQGADTQYF. In nucleotides, the CDR3 is TGTGCCAGCACACTTGGACAGGGGGCAGATACGCAGTATTTT. Variable domain in full (rest from reference TRBV28 and TRBJ2-3): DVKVTQSSRYLVKRTGEKVFLECVQDMDHENMFWYRQDPGLGLRLIYFSYDVKMKEKGDIPEGYSVSREKKERFSLILESASTNQTSMYLCASTLGQGADTQYFGPGTRLTVL.

This clone was observed at least ten times. The chain links TRBV30 to TRBJ2-7, with TRBD2 matching over 10 bases. V dropped 8 bases and J dropped 4; count of bases not matched to a gene: 17. Per the germline V gene, CDR1 is GTSNPN and CDR2 is SVGIG (reference sequence). CDR3 length: 16 residues. The CDR3 coding sequence is TGTGCCGTGACTCGTGGCCGGGCTAGCGGGAGATACGAGCAGTACTTC. It translates to CAVTRGRASGRYEQYF. Full variable domain (outside the CDR3, taken from reference TRBV30 and TRBJ2-7): SQTIHQWPATLVQPVGSPLSLECTVEGTSNPNLYWYRQAAGRGLQLLFYSVGIGQISSEVPQNLSASRPQDRQFILSSKKLLLSDSGFYLCAVTRGRASGRYEQYFGPGTRLTVT.

The V call is TRBV4-1, the J call TRBJ2-1; 7 bases align to TRBD2. The CDR3 covers 16 residues. With V trimmed by 1 base and J by 6 bases, 9 bases remained unmatched. The germline gives CDR1 MGHRA, CDR2 YSYEKL. CDR3 coding DNA: TGCGCCAGCAGCCAAGTCGGTGGGAGGGCCCCCAATGAGCAGTTCTTC. Its protein product is CASSQVGGRAPNEQFF.

This chain links TRBV27 with TRBJ2-2; D might be TRBD2 (7 bases). This CDR3 is built from 15 residues. Germline V lookup: CDR1 MNHEY, CDR2 SMNVEV (reference sequence). Trimming took 4 bases from V and 10 from J, leaving 19 bases between them. This chain's CDR3 is CASSSGGRGSEELFF. The CDR3 DNA reads TGTGCCAGCAGTTCGGGGGGCCGAGGGTCGGAGGAGCTGTTTTTT.

Note on this clone: Distinct nucleotide sequences in the sample also encode this CDR3. V and J are TRBV7-9 and TRBJ2-1, with unresolved D. With 3 bases removed from V and 9 bases from J, the gap between germline ends came to 6 bases. Germline V gene data show CDR1 as SEHNR and CDR2 as FQNEAQ (reference sequence). The CDR3 contains 11 residues. CDR3 in amino acids: CASSFRGEQFF. The CDR3 DNA sequence: TGTGCCAGCAGCTTTAGAGGTGAGCAGTTCTTC. The full variable domain, in which reference TRBV7-9 and TRBJ2-1 provide the parts outside the CDR3, is DTGVSQNPRHKITKRGQNVTFRCDPISEHNRLYWYRQTLGQGPEFLTYFQNEAQLEKSRLLSDRFSAERPKGSFSTLEIQRTEQGDSAMYLCASSFRGEQFFGPGTRLTVL.

In nucleotides, the CDR3 is TGCGCCAGCAGCTCATCGACGCCGGGACAGTTTAATGAAAAACTGTTTTTT. Its translation is CASSSSTPGQFNEKLFF. The chain couples TRBV5-1 to TRBJ1-4, with 7 bases matching TRBD1. Germline V gene lookup returns CDR1 SGHRS and CDR2 YFSETQ. The CDR3 loop spans 17 amino acids. V shed 3 bases and J 4 bases; nucleotides not matched to a gene: 12.

The chain is built from TRBV6-5 and TRBJ2-7, with 8 bases fitting TRBD1. This CDR3 region has 14 residues. Per the germline V gene, CDR1 is MNHEY and CDR2 is SVGAGI. After removal of 8 bases from V and 0 bases from J, the junction contained 6 bases not matched to a gene. As DNA, the CDR3 is TGTGCCAGCCGGACAGGGATGGACTCCTACGAGCAGTACTTC. Protein product: CASRTGMDSYEQYF.

The chain joins TRBV10-2 to TRBJ2-7; no definite D call. Deletions cut 6 bases from V and 2 bases from J, with 17 bases between. The CDR3 loop spans 15 amino acids. CDR1 is WSHSY, CDR2 SAAADI, per germline. This chain's CDR3 is CASSPETQPPYEQYF. As DNA, the CDR3 is TGCGCCAGCAGCCCGGAGACCCAACCTCCCTACGAGCAGTACTTC.

J is TRBJ1-5 and V is TRBV19, with D tentatively TRBD1 (6 bases). Per germline, CDR1 LNHDA and CDR2 SQIVND (reference sequence). V dropped 5 bases and J dropped 2 bases, with 22 bases sitting between them. This CDR3 has 18 residues. CDR3 in amino acids: CASSFNVGGGGGNQPQHF. The DNA for the CDR3 is TGTGCCAGTAGTTTCAACGTCGGCGGGGGCGGCGGCAATCAGCCCCAGCATTTT.

The gene calls are TRBV6-5 and TRBJ2-7; 10 positions match TRBD1. The CDR3 has 15 amino acids. Germline CDR1 MNHEY, CDR2 SVGAGI. Trimming removed 4 bases from V and 6 bases from J; junction bases left unmatched: 9. This CDR3 is CASSWGQGFLAEQYF. CDR3 nucleotide sequence: TGTGCCAGCAGTTGGGGACAGGGGTTCCTGGCCGAGCAGTACTTC.

The chain recombines TRBV18 with TRBJ2-7, with 9 bases that match TRBD1. J gave up 3 bases and V 1 base, and 4 bases lay outside the gene matches. In germline, CDR1 is KGHSH, CDR2 LQKENI. The CDR3 extends over 15 amino acids. CDR3 nucleotide sequence: TGTGCCAGCTCACCACAGGGACAGGGAGGCTACGAGCAGTACTTC. Its translation is CASSPQGQGGYEQYF.

The sample holds one count of this clone. The chain links TRBV19 to TRBJ2-1; 13 nucleotides match TRBD2. Germline CDR1 reads LNHDA; CDR2 reads SQIVND (reference sequence). J gave up 6 bases and V 3 bases, and 2 bases lay outside the gene matches. This CDR3 has 15 residues. CDR3 loop: CASSIRTSGSNEQFF. In nucleotides, the CDR3 is TGTGCCAGTAGTATTCGGACTAGCGGGAGCAATGAGCAGTTCTTC. Full variable domain (remainder filled in from reference TRBV19 and TRBJ2-1): DGGITQSPKYLFRKEGQNVTLSCEQNLNHDAMYWYRQDPGQGLRLIYYSQIVNDFQKGDIAEGYSVSREKKESFPLTVTSAQKNPTAFYLCASSIRTSGSNEQFFGPGTRLTVL.

J is TRBJ1-3 and V is TRBV10-3, with D perhaps TRBD1 (5 bases). The germline V and J ends were trimmed by 2 bases and 0 bases, with 14 bases remaining between them. Germline V gene sequence: CDR1 ENHRY, CDR2 SYGVKD. This CDR3 spans 17 amino acids. The CDR3 here is CAISEPGGGYSGNTIYF. The CDR3 nucleotides read TGTGCCATCAGTGAGCCCGGCGGGGGTTACTCTGGAAACACCATATATTTT.

This clone was seen a single time. The chain joins TRBV29-1 to TRBJ2-7; possible D gene TRBD1, 6 bases. CDR1 and CDR2 from the germline V gene are SQVTM and ANQGSEA. The CDR3 is 11 amino acids. Deletions cut 7 bases from V and 3 bases from J, with 10 bases between. The CDR3 DNA reads as TGCAGCGCCGGGACAAACTACGAGCAGTACTTC. Residues: CSAGTNYEQYF.

This clone was counted a single time. This sequence joins TRBV7-2 and TRBJ1-2; weak D call: TRBD1 (5 bases). The CDR3 runs to 13 residues. V was pared by 1 base and J by 8 bases, with 11 bases between. Germline V gene sequence: CDR1 SGHTA, CDR2 FQGNSA. CDR3 DNA sequence: TGTGCCAGCAGCTTAGGGGGCGCCTTGGGCTACACCTTC. Translating gives CASSLGGALGYTF.